The 22 T cell receptor beta chains presented below share a single source sample, sequenced in a study of neurological immune-mediated disorders. TCRdb called the 5' RACE reads again in MiXCR, with one record for every CDR3 protein. The table shows more than 70,000 distinct CDR3 sequences, with 15% to 20% occurring only once. Input material: PBMCs. The receptor set was obtained from a woman in her forties in good health.

This clonotype was seen a few times. The J gene is TRBJ1-2, the V gene TRBV9, with TRBD1 as a possible D gene (6 bases). This CDR3 comprises 16 residues. V was trimmed by 0 bases and J by 2 bases, leaving 14 bases between them. Germline V gene sequence: CDR1 SGDLS, CDR2 YYNGEE. The CDR3 nucleotides read TGTGCCAGCAGCGTAGGTCCAGGGGCAAACAACTATGGCTACACCTTC. Translated, it gives CASSVGPGANNYGYTF. Filled out from reference TRBV9 and TRBJ1-2, the complete variable domain reads DSGVTQTPKHLITATGQRVTLRCSPRSGDLSVYWYQQSLDQGLQFLIQYYNGEERAKGNILERFSAQQFPDLHSELNLSSLELGDSALYFCASSVGPGANNYGYTFGSGTRLTVV.

This clonotype occurred many times. The chain carries TRBV7-2 and TRBJ2-2; 7 bases are shared with TRBD1. CDR1 SGHTA and CDR2 FQGNSA come from the germline V gene. The CDR3 length is 15 residues. Trimming took 6 bases from V and 0 from J; bases not matched to a gene: 4. This chain's CDR3 is CASSSDRSNTGELFF. CDR3 bases: TGTGCCAGCAGTTCGGACAGGTCGAACACCGGGGAGCTGTTTTTT.

The sample holds many counts of this clonotype. This rearrangement joins TRBV4-3 to TRBJ2-7; D could derive from TRBD1 or TRBD2 (6 bases each). The V gene lost 3 bases and the J gene lost 7 bases, with 19 bases spanning the gap. This CDR3 is 15 amino acids long. CDR1 and CDR2 (germline): LGHNA, YSLEER. CDR3 in DNA: TGCGCCAGCAGCCAGGCGGGACACCTCTCTATAGAGCAGTACGTC. It is translated as CASSQAGHLSIEQYV.

This clonotype was seen repeatedly, ten times or more. The V and J genes are TRBV27 and TRBJ2-7, with 8 positions matching TRBD1. The V gene end was trimmed by 3 bases and the J gene end by 2 bases; junction bases not matched to a gene: 3. The CDR3 length is 14 residues. Germline lookup yields CDR1 MNHEY and CDR2 SMNVEV (reference sequence). CDR3 nucleotides: TGTGCCAGCAGTTTCCGGGACAGGCCCTACGAGCAGTACGTC. Its translation is CASSFRDRPYEQYV.

This clonotype was found many times. The chain uses TRBV20-1 and TRBJ1-5, with D unresolved. The CDR3 spans 12 residues. Germline lookup yields CDR1 DFQATT and CDR2 SNEGSKA (reference sequence). The ends were cut back, 3 bases at V and 5 bases at J, with 8 bases in the middle. The CDR3 loop is CSASGGDQPQHF. In DNA, the CDR3 is TGCAGTGCTAGTGGCGGTGATCAGCCCCAGCATTTT.

This sequence joins TRBV27 and TRBJ1-2; D is uncertain. This CDR3 has 13 residues. V was trimmed by 2 bases and J by 8 bases, leaving 12 bases between them. Germline V lookup: CDR1 MNHEY, CDR2 SMNVEV (reference sequence). The CDR3 DNA follows: TGTGCCAGCAGTTTAACCGGGTTAGGCGGCTACACCTTC. This codes for CASSLTGLGGYTF.

This clonotype was seen many times. The chain joins TRBV5-1 to TRBJ2-5, with TRBD1 matching over 10 bases. V lost 4 bases and J lost 5; bases outside the gene matches: 8. The CDR3 has 15 amino acids. The germline V gene has CDR1 SGHRS and CDR2 YFSETQ. CDR3 sequence (DNA): TGCGCCAGCAGCCATCCGGGACAGGGGCTTGAGACCCAGTACTTC. This gives the protein CASSHPGQGLETQYF.

This clonotype was seen repeatedly, ten times or more. The chain recombines TRBV20-1 with TRBJ2-1, with TRBD2 identical over 12 bases. There are 15 residues in the CDR3. V lost 6 bases, J lost 5 bases, and 8 bases stayed unmatched. CDR1 and CDR2 (germline): DFQATT, SNEGSKA (reference sequence). CDR3 region: CSALGLAGLHNEQFF. CDR3 nucleotide sequence: TGCAGTGCCCTAGGACTAGCGGGGTTACACAATGAGCAGTTCTTC.

The chain couples TRBV12-3 or TRBV12-4 to TRBJ2-3; 7 bases align to TRBD2. The CDR3 is 15 amino acids. Unmatched junction bases numbered 12, after V lost 6 bases and J lost 6 bases. The CDR3 DNA sequence: TGTGCCAGCAGGCCAAGCGGGATTAGTGGGGATACGCAGTATTTT. Translation: CASRPSGISGDTQYF.

The rearrangement joins TRBV7-2 to TRBJ2-2, with unresolved D. Looked up from germline, CDR1 is SGHTA and CDR2 is FQGNSA. The CDR3 has 15 residues. Trimming took 1 base from V and 4 from J, leaving 10 bases between them. The CDR3 loop reads CASSLDMKPTGELFF. CDR3 DNA: TGTGCCAGCAGCTTAGATATGAAACCCACCGGGGAGCTGTTTTTT.

The CDR3 spells CASSHLPGGAGAPGSGANVLTF. DNA of the CDR3: TGTGCCAGCAGTCATCTCCCAGGGGGCGCTGGGGCTCCTGGCTCTGGGGCCAACGTCCTGACTTTC. This chain connects TRBV6-1 to TRBJ2-6; 8 nucleotides match TRBD1. The CDR3 runs 22 residues. With V trimmed by 5 bases and J by 0 bases, 21 bases remained unmatched. Germline V lookup: CDR1 MNHNS, CDR2 SASEGT.

This clonotype was counted ten times or more. In DNA form, the CDR3 reads TGTGCCAGCAGCTTGGAGATTCGGGTTAGAGGGCAAGAGACCCAGTACTTC. Translated: CASSLEIRVRGQETQYF. This chain uses TRBV7-6 with TRBJ2-5; a weak D match, TRBD2 (5 bases). CDR1 and CDR2 (germline): SGHVS, FNYEAQ. Trimming removed 3 bases from V and 2 bases from J, with 19 bases in between. This CDR3 has 17 amino acids.

This clonotype was seen a handful of times. The V and J genes are TRBV12-3 or TRBV12-4 and TRBJ2-2, with no clear D. Trimming left V 6 bases short and J 2 bases short, with 7 bases between. There are 13 residues in the CDR3. The CDR3 loop reads CASRRLNTGELFF. The CDR3, as DNA: TGTGCCAGCAGACGGCTCAACACCGGGGAGCTGTTTTTT.

This clonotype was detected many times. The rearrangement uses TRBV6-2 or TRBV6-3 and TRBJ2-2; D uncertain. Germline V lookup: CDR1 MNHEY, CDR2 SVGEGT. V was shortened by 6 bases and J by 2 bases, with 10 bases between the two germline ends. The CDR3 has 14 residues. The CDR3 region has the DNA TGTGCCAGCAGAACGAAGGGAAACACCGGGGAGCTGTTTTTT. Protein product: CASRTKGNTGELFF.

This clonotype came up many times. V usage is TRBV28 and J usage is TRBJ1-2, with 7 nucleotides matching TRBD1. V lost 10 bases to trimming and J lost 8 bases; unmatched junction nucleotides: 10. Germline CDR1 is MDHEN and CDR2 is SYDVKM. There are 12 residues in the CDR3. The DNA of the CDR3 is TGTGCCATCCGGGAGGGGGCGAGGGGCTACACCTTC. It translates to CAIREGARGYTF.

The rearrangement uses TRBV5-1 and TRBJ1-1; no clear D. This CDR3 is 14 amino acids long. The V gene lost 1 base and the J gene lost 11 bases, with 18 bases spanning the gap. Germline values: CDR1 SGHRS, CDR2 YFSETQ. The CDR3 DNA is TGCGCCAGCAGCTTGTTAGGGCAGAGACGGGCGGCTTTCTTT. This encodes CASSLLGQRRAAFF.

This clonotype was observed at least ten times. The CDR3 nucleotides are TGCAGTGCTGTAGAGGGGATTGAAGTTTATCAGCCCCAGCATTTT. Amino acid sequence: CSAVEGIEVYQPQHF. The chain carries TRBV20-1 and TRBJ1-5; possible D gene TRBD1, 5 bases. The length of the CDR3 is 15 residues. Germline CDR1 is DFQATT and CDR2 is SNEGSKA (reference sequence). With 5 bases removed from V and 5 bases from J, the gap between germline ends came to 19 bases.

In DNA form, the CDR3 reads TGCGCCAGCAGCTTGGCAGGGCGGAACACTGAAGCTTTCTTT. Translation gives CASSLAGRNTEAFF. The chain employs TRBV5-1 and TRBJ1-1; possible D gene TRBD1, 5 bases. There are 14 residues in the CDR3. The germline V gene encodes CDR1 SGHRS and CDR2 YFSETQ. V lost 0 bases, J lost 1 base, and 7 bases lay in between.

In its sample, this clonotype was seen many times. This sequence joins TRBV6-6 and TRBJ2-3, with 7 positions matching TRBD2. The V gene's germline CDR1 is MNHNY and CDR2 SVGAGI (reference sequence). V lost 0 bases to trimming and J lost 5 bases; unmatched junction nucleotides: 5. This CDR3 contains 15 residues. CDR3 sequence: CASSYSTSRGDTQYF. The CDR3 nucleotides read TGTGCCAGCAGTTACTCGACTAGCCGCGGAGATACGCAGTATTTT.

This clonotype was detected ten times or more. The rearrangement joins TRBV20-1 to TRBJ2-2; 8 bases match TRBD2. The CDR3 length is 13 residues. The V segment lost 3 bases and the J segment 5 bases; nucleotides outside the gene matches: 2. CDR1 DFQATT and CDR2 SNEGSKA come from the germline V gene (reference sequence). This chain's CDR3 is CSASSSGTGELFF. CDR3 nucleotides: TGCAGTGCTAGTTCTAGCGGGACCGGGGAGCTGTTTTTT.

The J gene is TRBJ2-1, the V gene TRBV7-2, with D unclear. Germline V gene data show CDR1 as SGHTA and CDR2 as FQGNSA. V lost 2 bases, J lost 8 bases, and 13 bases lay in between. This CDR3 is built from 14 residues. The CDR3 DNA is TGTGCCAGCAGCTTATCGGCGGATGTGGATGAGCAGTTCTTC. Translation: CASSLSADVDEQFF.

There are many counts of this clonotype. CDR3 residues: CASTSTGRSPLHF. CDR3 DNA sequence: TGTGCCAGCACCTCGACAGGGAGATCACCCCTCCACTTT. The chain employs TRBV12-3 or TRBV12-4 and TRBJ1-6; TRBD1 matches 7 bases. The trim removed 7 bases at V and 10 bases at J, leaving 7 bases unmatched. This CDR3 spans 13 amino acids.